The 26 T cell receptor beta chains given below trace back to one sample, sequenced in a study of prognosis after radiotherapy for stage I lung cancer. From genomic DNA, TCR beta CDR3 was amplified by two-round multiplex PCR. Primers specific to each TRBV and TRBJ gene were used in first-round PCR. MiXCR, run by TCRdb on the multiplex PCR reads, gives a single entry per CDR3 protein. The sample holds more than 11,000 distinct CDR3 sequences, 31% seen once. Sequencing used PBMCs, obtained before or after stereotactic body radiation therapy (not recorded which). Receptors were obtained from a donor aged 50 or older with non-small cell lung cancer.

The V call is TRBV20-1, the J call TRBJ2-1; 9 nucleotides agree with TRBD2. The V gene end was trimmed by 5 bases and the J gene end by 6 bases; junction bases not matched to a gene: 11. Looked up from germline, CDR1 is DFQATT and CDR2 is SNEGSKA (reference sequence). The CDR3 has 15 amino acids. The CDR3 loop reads CSARILSGSFNEQFF. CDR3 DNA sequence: TGCAGTGCTCGCATTCTTAGCGGGAGCTTCAATGAGCAGTTCTTC.

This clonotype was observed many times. The CDR3 region is CASSEWRGQGEKLFF. Written as DNA, the CDR3 is TGTGCCAGCAGTGAATGGCGGGGACAGGGGGAAAAACTGTTTTTT. The V call is TRBV25-1, the J call TRBJ1-4, with 10 bases identical to TRBD1. The CDR3 has 15 residues. Germline V lookup: CDR1 MGHDK, CDR2 SYGVNS. The trim removed 1 base at V and 8 bases at J, leaving 4 bases unmatched.

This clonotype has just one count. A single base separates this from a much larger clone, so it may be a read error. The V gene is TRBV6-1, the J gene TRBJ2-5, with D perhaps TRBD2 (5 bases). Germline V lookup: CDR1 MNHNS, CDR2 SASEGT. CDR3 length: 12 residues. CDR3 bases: TGTGCCAGCGCAGTTAGAAGGGAGAACCAGTACTTC. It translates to CASAVRRENQYF.

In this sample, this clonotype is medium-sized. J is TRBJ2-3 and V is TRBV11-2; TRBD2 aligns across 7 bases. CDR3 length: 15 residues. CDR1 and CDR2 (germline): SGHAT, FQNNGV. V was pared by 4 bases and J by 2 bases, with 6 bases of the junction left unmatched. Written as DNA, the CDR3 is TGTGCCAGCAGCTCCCCCCGACTAGCCACAGATACGCAGTATTTT. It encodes CASSSPRLATDTQYF.

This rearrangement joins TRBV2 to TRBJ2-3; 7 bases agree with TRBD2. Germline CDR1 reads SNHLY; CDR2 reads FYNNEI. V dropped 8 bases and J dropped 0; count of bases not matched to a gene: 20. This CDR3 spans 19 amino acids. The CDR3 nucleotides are TGTGCCAGCCGGGTTTCGTGGGGGACCGGGAGGATGAGCACAGATACGCAGTATTTT. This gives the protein CASRVSWGTGRMSTDTQYF.

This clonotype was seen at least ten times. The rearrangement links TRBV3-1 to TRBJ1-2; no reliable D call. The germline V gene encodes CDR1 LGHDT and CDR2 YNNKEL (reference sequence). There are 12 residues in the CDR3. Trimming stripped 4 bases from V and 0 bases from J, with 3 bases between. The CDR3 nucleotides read TGTGCCAGCAGCCGGACTAACTATGGCTACACCTTC. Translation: CASSRTNYGYTF.

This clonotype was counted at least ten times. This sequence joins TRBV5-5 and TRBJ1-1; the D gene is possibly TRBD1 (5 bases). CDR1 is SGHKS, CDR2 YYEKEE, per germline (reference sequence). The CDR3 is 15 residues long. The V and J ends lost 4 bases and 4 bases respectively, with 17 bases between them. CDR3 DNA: TGTGCCAGCAGCCCCGGGACGATAGCGGGCACTGAAGCTTTCTTT. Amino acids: CASSPGTIAGTEAFF.

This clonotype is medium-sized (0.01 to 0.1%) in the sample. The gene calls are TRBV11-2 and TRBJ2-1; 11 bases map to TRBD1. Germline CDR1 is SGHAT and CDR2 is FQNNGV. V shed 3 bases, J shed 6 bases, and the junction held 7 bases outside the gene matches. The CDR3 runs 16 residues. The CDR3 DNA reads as TGTGCCAGCAGCTTTAACCCCGGGACAGGGGGCAATGAGCAGTTCTTC. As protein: CASSFNPGTGGNEQFF. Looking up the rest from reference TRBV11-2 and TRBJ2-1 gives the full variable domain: EAGVAQSPRYKIIEKRQSVAFWCNPISGHATLYWYQQILGQGPKLLIQFQNNGVVDDSQLPKDRFSAERLKGVDSTLKIQPAKLEDSAVYLCASSFNPGTGGNEQFFGPGTRLTVL.

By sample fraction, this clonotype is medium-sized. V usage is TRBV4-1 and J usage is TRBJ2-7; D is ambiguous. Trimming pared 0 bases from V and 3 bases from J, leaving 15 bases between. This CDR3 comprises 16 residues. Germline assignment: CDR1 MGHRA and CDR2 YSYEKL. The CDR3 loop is CASSQDPEESGYEQYF. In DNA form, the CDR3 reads TGCGCCAGCAGCCAAGACCCCGAGGAGTCGGGCTACGAGCAGTACTTC.

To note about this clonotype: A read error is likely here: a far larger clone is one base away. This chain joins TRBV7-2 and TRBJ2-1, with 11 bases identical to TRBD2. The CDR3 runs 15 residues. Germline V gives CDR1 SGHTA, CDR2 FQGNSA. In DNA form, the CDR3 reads TGTGTCAGCAGCTCTAGCGGGAGGCCCTACAATGAGCAGTTCTTC. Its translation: CVSSSSGRPYNEQFF.

The CDR3 spells CATQLQGVNEQFF. CDR3 bases: TGTGCCACCCAACTGCAGGGGGTCAATGAGCAGTTCTTC. This rearrangement joins TRBV24-1 to TRBJ2-1; 7 nucleotides match TRBD1. Germline assignment: CDR1 KGHDR and CDR2 SFDVKD. The CDR3 totals 13 residues. The junction had 7 bases not matched to a gene; V was cut back by 9 bases and J by 6 bases.

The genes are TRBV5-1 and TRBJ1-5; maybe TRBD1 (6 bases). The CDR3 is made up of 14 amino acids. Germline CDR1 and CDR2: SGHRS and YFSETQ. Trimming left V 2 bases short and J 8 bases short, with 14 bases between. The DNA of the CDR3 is TGCGCCAGCAGCTTTGGAGGGGGAAGTGAGCCCCAGCATTTT. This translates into CASSFGGGSEPQHF.

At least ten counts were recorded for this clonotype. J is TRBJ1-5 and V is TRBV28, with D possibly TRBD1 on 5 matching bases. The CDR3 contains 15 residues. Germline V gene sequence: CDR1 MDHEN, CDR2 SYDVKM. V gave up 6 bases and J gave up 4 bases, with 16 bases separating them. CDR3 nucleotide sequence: TGTGCCAGCAGCTACCCGGGACTCTTGAATCAGCCCCAGCATTTT. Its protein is CASSYPGLLNQPQHF. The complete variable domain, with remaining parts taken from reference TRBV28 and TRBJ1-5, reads DVKVTQSSRYLVKRTGEKVFLECVQDMDHENMFWYRQDPGLGLRLIYFSYDVKMKEKGDIPEGYSVSREKKERFSLILESASTNQTSMYLCASSYPGLLNQPQHFGDGTRLSIL.

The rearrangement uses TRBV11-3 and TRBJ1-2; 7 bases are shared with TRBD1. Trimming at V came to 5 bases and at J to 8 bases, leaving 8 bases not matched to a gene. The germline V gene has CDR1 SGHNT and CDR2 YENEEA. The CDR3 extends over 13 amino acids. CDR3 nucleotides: TGTGCCAGCAGCGCCCGACAGGGCCAGGGCTACACCTTC. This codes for CASSARQGQGYTF.

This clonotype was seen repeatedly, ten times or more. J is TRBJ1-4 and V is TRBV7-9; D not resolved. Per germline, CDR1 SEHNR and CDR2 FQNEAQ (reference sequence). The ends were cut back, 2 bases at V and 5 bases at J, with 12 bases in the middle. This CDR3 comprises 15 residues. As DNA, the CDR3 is TGTGCCAGCAGCTTAAGAACGGAACTAAATGAAAAACTGTTTTTT. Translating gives CASSLRTELNEKLFF.

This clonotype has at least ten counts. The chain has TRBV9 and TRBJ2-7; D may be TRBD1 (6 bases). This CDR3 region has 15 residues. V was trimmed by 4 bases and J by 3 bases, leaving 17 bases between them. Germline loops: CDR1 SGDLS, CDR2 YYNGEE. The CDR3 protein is CASSPGPGHNYEQYF. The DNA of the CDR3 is TGTGCCAGCAGCCCGGGCCCGGGACACAACTACGAGCAGTACTTC.

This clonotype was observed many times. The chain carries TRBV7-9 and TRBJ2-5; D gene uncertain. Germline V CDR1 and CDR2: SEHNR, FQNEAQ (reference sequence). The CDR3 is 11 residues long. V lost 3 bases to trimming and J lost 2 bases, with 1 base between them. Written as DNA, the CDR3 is TGTGCCAGCAGCTTGCAAGAGACCCAGTACTTC. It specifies CASSLQETQYF.

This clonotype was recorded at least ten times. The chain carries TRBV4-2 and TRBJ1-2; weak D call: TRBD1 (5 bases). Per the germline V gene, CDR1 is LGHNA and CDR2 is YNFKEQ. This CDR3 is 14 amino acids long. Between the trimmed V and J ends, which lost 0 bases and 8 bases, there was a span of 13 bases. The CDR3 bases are TGTGCCAGCAGCCAAGATGTGGGGACGGGAGGCTACACCTTC. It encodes CASSQDVGTGGYTF.

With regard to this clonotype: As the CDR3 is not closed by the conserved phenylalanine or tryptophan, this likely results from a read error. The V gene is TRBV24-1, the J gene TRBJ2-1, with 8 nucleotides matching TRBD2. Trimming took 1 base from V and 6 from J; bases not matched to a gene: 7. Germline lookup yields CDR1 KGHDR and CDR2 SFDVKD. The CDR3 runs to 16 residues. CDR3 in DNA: TGTGCCACCAGTGATTTTCTGAGCGGGAGTGTCAATGAGCAGTTCCTC. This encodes CATSDFLSGSVNEQFL.

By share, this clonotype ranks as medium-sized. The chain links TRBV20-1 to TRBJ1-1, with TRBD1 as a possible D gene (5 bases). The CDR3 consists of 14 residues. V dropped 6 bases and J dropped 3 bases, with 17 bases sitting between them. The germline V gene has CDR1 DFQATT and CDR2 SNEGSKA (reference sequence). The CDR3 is CSAALKGPHTEAFF. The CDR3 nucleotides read TGCAGTGCCGCGCTGAAGGGGCCCCACACTGAAGCTTTCTTT.

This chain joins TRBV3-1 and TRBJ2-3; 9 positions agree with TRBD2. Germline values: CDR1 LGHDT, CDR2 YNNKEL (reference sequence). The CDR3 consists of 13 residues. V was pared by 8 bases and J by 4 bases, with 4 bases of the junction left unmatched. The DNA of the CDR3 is TGTGCCAGCCAAGTAGCGGGAGCAGATACGCAGTATTTT. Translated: CASQVAGADTQYF.

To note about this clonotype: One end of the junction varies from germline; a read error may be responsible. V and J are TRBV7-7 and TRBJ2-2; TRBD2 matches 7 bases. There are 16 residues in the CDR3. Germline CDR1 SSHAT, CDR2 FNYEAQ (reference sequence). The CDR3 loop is CASSREAGSRAGELFF. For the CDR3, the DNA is TGTGCTAGCAGTCGGGAGGCGGGATCGAGGGCCGGTGAGCTGTTTTTC.

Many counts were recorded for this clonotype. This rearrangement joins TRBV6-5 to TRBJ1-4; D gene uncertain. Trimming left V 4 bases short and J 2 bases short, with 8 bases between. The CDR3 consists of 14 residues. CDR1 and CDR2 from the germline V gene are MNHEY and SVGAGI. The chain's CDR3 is CASSSVATNEKLFF. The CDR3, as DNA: TGTGCCAGCAGTTCCGTTGCGACTAATGAAAAACTGTTTTTT.

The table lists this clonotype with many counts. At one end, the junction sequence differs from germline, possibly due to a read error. The CDR3: CASSLALAGGLAGSF. The CDR3 DNA reads as TGTGCCAGCAGCCTAGCCCTAGCGGGTGGGTTGGCGGGGTCCTTC. The chain joins TRBV28 to TRBJ2-7; 8 nucleotides align to TRBD2. There are 15 residues in the CDR3. Germline values: CDR1 MDHEN, CDR2 SYDVKM. Using reference TRBV28 and TRBJ2-7 for the parts outside the CDR3, the full variable domain is DVKVTQSSRYLVKRTGEKVFLECVQDMDHENMFWYRQDPGLGLRLIYFSYDVKMKEKGDIPEGYSVSREKKERFSLILESASTNQTSMYLCASSLALAGGLAGSFGPGTRLTVT.

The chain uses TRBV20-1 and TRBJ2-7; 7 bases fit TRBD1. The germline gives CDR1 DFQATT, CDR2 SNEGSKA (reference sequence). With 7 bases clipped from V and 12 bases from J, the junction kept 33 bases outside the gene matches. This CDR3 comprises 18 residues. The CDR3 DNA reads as TGCAGTGGGCGCCCGGCGGCAGGGGGAGCCGTAACTAGGGGGTTTCTGTACTTC. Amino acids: CSGRPAAGGAVTRGFLYF.

The CDR3 loop reads CASSSSSWMTNTQYF. CDR3 bases: TGTGCCAGCAGCTCCTCTAGCTGGATGACGAATACGCAGTATTTT. V gene TRBV5-4 combines with J gene TRBJ2-3; the D gene is possibly TRBD2 (5 bases). The CDR3 runs to 15 residues. Germline values: CDR1 SGHNT, CDR2 YYREEE (reference sequence). V was shortened by 3 bases and J by 7 bases, with 18 bases between the two germline ends.